This T cell receptor (beta chain) was identified in a study of control samples from healthy donors and cancer patients. Germline-derived CDR1 and CDR2 are MNHEY and SVGAGI. The length of the CDR3 is 15 residues. V shed 6 bases and J shed 8 bases, with 22 bases lying between them. Sequenced by immunoSEQ multiplex PCR; TCRdb stores in-frame clones only, minus some. Of 65,000 to 90,000 clones listed, 94% were seen once; the top ten hold over 2.5%. This clonotype originated in a woman under 40 in good health. V is TRBV6-5 and J is TRBJ1-2; unclear D gene. Sequencing was done on a sample of blood. The CDR3 coding sequence is TGTGCCAGCAGAGGACCACAAGGCTTACTTTTCGGCTACACCTTC. This codes for CASRGPQGLLFGYTF.